One sample yielded the 21 T cell receptor beta chains listed below, sequenced in a study of human T cells and chemical hapten exposure (dated by TCRdb to the early 2020s). The time point label, as the study defines it: pre-sensitization, week 0. This specimen's treatment or condition label, interpreted: therapeutic diphenylcyclopropenone sensitization with weekly scalp DPC. The method was RACE. Sequencing was carried out with a NextSeq 500. TCRdb handled the public reads itself, with Q25 trimming in fastp and clone calling in MiXCR, and kept productive beta chains. CDR3 protein duplicates are merged, each entry listing the most common genes and DNA. The sample table contains around 350,000 distinct CDR3 sequences; only one count was recorded for 5.5% of them. Less than 9% of the sample is in the top ten clones. The material was whole blood, obtained in connection with sensitization to the hapten diphenylcyclopropenone (DPC). Receptors were obtained from a woman under 30 with alopecia areata. Some clones in this sample may be carry-over from other donors' samples.

This clonotype was counted only a few times. The V call is TRBV2, the J call TRBJ1-5; D possibly corresponds to TRBD1 (6 bases). Germline CDR1 SNHLY, CDR2 FYNNEI. Between the trimmed V and J ends, which lost 7 bases and 6 bases, there was a span of 16 bases. CDR3 size: 14 residues. The CDR3 protein is CASNPGVRSQPQHF. The CDR3 coding sequence is TGTGCCAGCAACCCAGGGGTAAGAAGTCAGCCCCAGCATTTT.

The CDR3 loop reads CASTREGNQPQHF. DNA of the CDR3: TGTGCCAGCACCAGGGAGGGGAATCAGCCCCAGCATTTT. The V gene is TRBV6-2 or TRBV6-3, the J gene TRBJ1-5, with a weak D call TRBD1 (5 bases). The V and J ends lost 7 bases and 4 bases respectively, with 11 bases between them. The CDR3 totals 13 residues. Germline V gene data show CDR1 as MNHEY and CDR2 as SVGEGT.

The chain couples TRBV4-3 to TRBJ2-2, with TRBD1 matching 10 bases. J was trimmed by 6 bases and V by 5 bases; bases with no gene match: 6. The CDR3 length is 15 residues. Germline values: CDR1 LGHNA, CDR2 YSLEER. The CDR3 DNA follows: TGCGCCAGCAGCTCTTGGACAGGGGGGCCCGGGGAGCTGTTTTTT. It encodes CASSSWTGGPGELFF.

This clonotype was detected once. The chain recombines TRBV6-2 or TRBV6-3 with TRBJ1-5, with 9 bases matching TRBD1. The V and J ends lost 8 bases and 2 bases, in that order; junction bases with no gene match: 4. Per the germline V gene, CDR1 is MNHEY and CDR2 is SVGEGT. The CDR3 has 14 residues. CDR3 residues: CASGTGNGNQPQHF. The CDR3 coding sequence is TGTGCCAGCGGGACAGGGAACGGCAATCAGCCCCAGCATTTT.

This chain connects TRBV6-2 or TRBV6-3 to TRBJ2-1; 16 nucleotides align to TRBD2. This CDR3 contains 18 residues. Germline CDR1 is MNHEY and CDR2 is SVGEGT. After removal of 5 bases from V and 8 bases from J, the junction contained 12 bases not matched to a gene. CDR3 DNA sequence: TGTGCCAGCAGTCCCCGGGGACTAGCGGGGGGGCCCAACGATGAGCAGTTCTTC. Translation gives CASSPRGLAGGPNDEQFF.

The V call is TRBV6-2 or TRBV6-3, the J call TRBJ2-1; 9 bases are shared with TRBD1. This CDR3 has 15 amino acids. Germline trimming cut 7 bases from V and 7 bases from J; bases unmatched to any gene: 11. Per the germline V gene, CDR1 is MNHEY and CDR2 is SVGEGT. The CDR3 DNA is TGTGCCAGCATCAAACAGGGGGCGGAAATTAATGAGCAGTTCTTC. Translation: CASIKQGAEINEQFF.

The rearrangement uses TRBV6-2 or TRBV6-3 and TRBJ2-6, with a tentative D call TRBD1 (6 bases). Germline lookup yields CDR1 MNHEY and CDR2 SVGEGT. The CDR3 extends over 15 amino acids. V was pared by 1 base and J by 6 bases, with 10 bases between. The CDR3 loop is CASSYFGQTANVLTF. In DNA form, the CDR3 reads TGTGCCAGCAGTTACTTTGGACAGACGGCCAACGTCCTGACTTTC.

The table lists this clonotype with a few counts. The chain recombines TRBV7-6 with TRBJ1-4, with 10 bases aligning to TRBD1. Germline lookup yields CDR1 SGHVS and CDR2 FNYEAQ. The CDR3 is 15 amino acids. The V gene end was trimmed by 5 bases and the J gene end by 7 bases; junction bases not matched to a gene: 7. The CDR3 DNA sequence: TGTGCCAGCAGCCGAGGACAGGGGGGAAGTGAAAAACTGTTTTTT. Residues: CASSRGQGGSEKLFF.

This clonotype has ten or more counts. The V call is TRBV4-3, the J call TRBJ2-7; D possibly corresponds to TRBD1 (6 bases). V was shortened by 1 base and J by 6 bases, with 13 bases between the two germline ends. Germline CDR1 is LGHNA and CDR2 is YSLEER. The CDR3 consists of 14 residues. The CDR3 region is CASSQAAGASEQYF. CDR3 in DNA: TGCGCCAGCAGCCAAGCCGCAGGGGCGAGCGAGCAGTACTTC.

This clonotype was detected ten times or more. The chain has TRBV12-3 or TRBV12-4 and TRBJ1-6; 9 bases map to TRBD1. Germline trimming cut 5 bases from V and 9 bases from J; bases unmatched to any gene: 5. CDR3 length: 14 amino acids. This CDR3 reads CASSGQGPLSPLHF. CDR3 DNA sequence: TGTGCCAGCAGTGGACAGGGGCCGCTTTCACCCCTCCACTTT.

This clonotype showed up many times. The chain joins TRBV7-6 to TRBJ1-6, with 8 bases lining up with TRBD1. The ends lost 5 bases at V and 5 bases at J; junction bases unmatched: 2. Germline V gene data show CDR1 as SGHVS and CDR2 as FNYEAQ. The CDR3 loop spans 14 amino acids. In nucleotides, the CDR3 is TGTGCCAGCAGCACAGGGGGAAATAATTCACCCCTCCACTTT. Translated, it gives CASSTGGNNSPLHF.

This chain connects TRBV27 to TRBJ1-2; D perhaps matches TRBD1 (5 bases). Germline V gene lookup returns CDR1 MNHEY and CDR2 SMNVEV (reference sequence). The CDR3 spans 13 residues. Trimming shortened V by 3 bases and J by 3 bases, and 8 bases separated the two germline ends. CDR3 sequence (DNA): TGTGCCAGCAGTTTTAGACAGTACTATGGCTACACCTTC. It encodes CASSFRQYYGYTF.

This clonotype has just a few counts. The chain recombines TRBV11-2 with TRBJ2-3; no firm D call. CDR3 length equals 16 residues. Germline V lookup: CDR1 SGHAT, CDR2 FQNNGV. The ends were cut back, 0 bases at V and 3 bases at J, with 13 bases in the middle. This chain's CDR3 is CASSLDKSRPTDTQYF. The CDR3 DNA reads as TGTGCCAGCAGCTTAGATAAGTCCAGGCCTACAGATACGCAGTATTTT.

The chain recombines TRBV6-5 with TRBJ2-5, with 10 bases aligning to TRBD2. This CDR3 is built from 17 residues. Germline loops: CDR1 MNHEY, CDR2 SVGAGI. J lost 3 bases, V lost 6 bases, and 13 bases had no gene match. CDR3 sequence: CASSRSSGGLWEETQYF. In DNA form, the CDR3 reads TGTGCCAGCAGCCGTTCTAGCGGGGGCCTCTGGGAAGAGACCCAGTACTTC.

J is TRBJ1-1 and V is TRBV18; tentative D call: TRBD1 (5 bases). Per the germline V gene, CDR1 is KGHSH and CDR2 is LQKENI. V was shortened by 3 bases and J by 2 bases, with 10 bases between the two germline ends. CDR3 length: 14 amino acids. The CDR3 region is CASSPTAINTEAFF. The CDR3 region has the DNA TGTGCCAGCTCACCGACAGCGATTAACACTGAAGCTTTCTTT.

The chain recombines TRBV3-1 with TRBJ1-2; D is possibly TRBD1 (5 bases). The CDR3 is made up of 16 amino acids. The V gene's germline CDR1 is LGHDT and CDR2 YNNKEL (reference sequence). Trimming stripped 1 base from V and 5 bases from J, with 17 bases between. DNA for the CDR3: TGTGCCAGCAGCCAAGCCCCCGGGACGGAACTATATGGCTACACCTTC. Translating it yields CASSQAPGTELYGYTF.

In this sample, this clonotype turned up a few times. The CDR3 protein is CASSRGVSGPEAFF. The CDR3 DNA is TGTGCCAGCAGCCGAGGGGTCTCGGGGCCTGAAGCTTTCTTT. V usage is TRBV7-8 and J usage is TRBJ1-1; D is possibly TRBD1 (5 bases). V was clipped by 5 bases and J by 6 bases, with 16 bases between them. The CDR3 has 14 amino acids. CDR1 and CDR2 from the germline V gene are SGHVS and FQNEAQ.

The gene calls are TRBV10-2 and TRBJ1-2; 8 bases fit TRBD1. The V and J ends lost 8 bases and 8 bases, in that order; junction bases with no gene match: 16. Germline V CDR1 and CDR2: WSHSY, SAAADI. CDR3 size: 15 residues. CDR3 coding DNA: TGCGCCAGCTCCGAGACCTACCAGGGGGCAGGGGGCTACACCTTC. Translating it yields CASSETYQGAGGYTF.

The rearrangement links TRBV20-1 to TRBJ2-7, with 9 bases identical to TRBD2. CDR3 size: 13 residues. The V gene's germline CDR1 is DFQATT and CDR2 SNEGSKA (reference sequence). Unmatched junction bases numbered 5, after V lost 6 bases and J lost 2 bases. This CDR3 is CSAGRGGAYEQYF. CDR3 nucleotides: TGCAGTGCGGGTCGCGGGGGGGCCTACGAGCAGTACTTC.

This CDR3 reads CASSLWQGLDSPLHF. The CDR3 DNA sequence: TGTGCCAGCAGCTTATGGCAGGGCCTGGATTCACCCCTCCACTTT. J is TRBJ1-6 and V is TRBV11-2, with D possibly being TRBD1 (5 bases). With 2 bases removed from V and 8 bases from J, the gap between germline ends came to 13 bases. Germline loops: CDR1 SGHAT, CDR2 FQNNGV. The CDR3 has 15 amino acids.

This clonotype was seen a few times. V gene TRBV12-3 or TRBV12-4 combines with J gene TRBJ1-1; D not certain. The ends were cut back, 3 bases at V and 2 bases at J, with 7 bases in the middle. The CDR3 totals 13 residues. The CDR3 loop is CASSFNQNTEAFF. The DNA of the CDR3 is TGTGCCAGCAGTTTTAACCAAAACACTGAAGCTTTCTTT.